A selection of T cell receptor beta chains follows, all from one sample in a study of response to subunit inactivated influenza vaccine. TCRdb reprocessed the RT-PCR reads via MiXCR and lists one record per CDR3 protein. The sample shows about 300,000 distinct CDR3 sequences, about a fifth of them seen only once. Sequenced here: PBMCs from blood, sampled less than 22 months after vaccination. Every receptor here comes from a man aged 45-69 years who received an inactivated influenza vaccine. The CDR3 runs from the conserved cysteine through the conserved F or W. Fields, in order: V gene, clone size, J gene, D gene, CDR3 protein, CDR3 DNA. A D gene is named only where the DNA matches it firmly. Rows give clone size only sometimes, using once, few, many, or a class for an expanded clone.

TRBV5-1,.,TRBJ2-1,TRBD1,CASSGGQGVDEQFF,TGCGCCAGCAGCGGGGGACAGGGTGTCGATGAGCAGTTCTTC
TRBV29-1,few,TRBJ2-3,.,CSVEGGPLTDTQYF,TGCAGCGTTGAAGGGGGGCCCCTCACAGATACGCAGTATTTT
TRBV12-3/TRBV12-4,few,TRBJ2-3,.,CATGTQAGSDTQYF,TGTGCCACCGGTACACAGGCTGGGTCAGATACGCAGTATTTT
TRBV12-3/TRBV12-4,.,TRBJ2-7,TRBD1,CASSLEGQAYYEQYF,TGTGCCAGCAGTTTGGAGGGACAGGCCTACTACGAGCAGTACTTC
TRBV24-1,.,TRBJ2-5,.,CATSDDSYQETQYF,TGTGCCACCAGCGACGACAGCTACCAAGAGACCCAGTACTTC
TRBV7-2,few,TRBJ2-3,.,CASSIPGTDTQYF,TGTGCCAGCAGCATCCCGGGCACAGATACGCAGTATTTT
TRBV4-3,.,TRBJ1-2,.,CASSQGPAGQGYTF,TGCGCCAGCAGCCAAGGACCGGCGGGTCAGGGCTACACCTTC
TRBV7-6,few,TRBJ1-2,TRBD1,CASSLATGEAYGYTF,TGTGCCAGCAGCTTAGCGACAGGGGAAGCCTATGGCTACACCTTC
TRBV20-1,.,TRBJ1-5,.,CSGEPGSNQPQHF,TGCAGTGGGGAGCCAGGTAGCAATCAGCCCCAGCATTTT
TRBV12-3/TRBV12-4,few,TRBJ1-2,.,CASSSNAWRDSYGYTF,TGTGCCAGCAGTTCAAACGCCTGGAGGGACTCTTATGGCTACACCTTC
TRBV29-1,.,TRBJ2-1,.,CSVEGVAADNNEQFF,TGCAGCGTTGAGGGGGTAGCGGCCGACAACAATGAGCAGTTCTTC
TRBV23-1,once,TRBJ2-5,.,CASSQVRAGQETQYF,TGCGCCAGCAGTCAGGTCCGGGCAGGACAAGAGACCCAGTACTTC
TRBV9,.,TRBJ2-1,TRBD2,CASSDSGSPYNEQFF,TGTGCCAGCAGCGATAGCGGGAGTCCCTACAATGAGCAGTTCTTC
TRBV6-1,.,TRBJ2-7,TRBD1,CASRARQGSLPYEQYF,TGTGCCAGCAGAGCGAGACAGGGCTCCCTTCCCTACGAGCAGTACTTC
TRBV12-3/TRBV12-4,few,TRBJ1-6,.,CASGKDILLSPLHF,TGTGCCAGCGGAAAAGACATTCTCTTGTCACCCCTCCACTTT
TRBV6-2/TRBV6-3,few,TRBJ1-6,.,CASSYRGSYNSPLHF,TGTGCCAGCAGCTACCGGGGGTCCTATAATTCACCCCTCCACTTT
TRBV4-2,few,TRBJ2-6,TRBD2,CASSQDRAGGFGANVLTF,TGTGCCAGCAGCCAAGATCGAGCGGGAGGGTTTGGGGCCAACGTCCTGACTTTC
TRBV28,.,TRBJ1-6,.,CASTTRNSPLHF,TGTGCCAGCACTACGCGGAATTCACCCCTCCACTTT
TRBV24-1,.,TRBJ2-1,TRBD2,CATSDYREGSYNEQFF,TGTGCCACCAGTGATTATCGGGAGGGCTCCTACAATGAGCAGTTCTTC
TRBV9,.,TRBJ2-5,.,CASSVGGRGTQYF,TGTGCCAGCAGCGTAGGTGGAAGGGGGACCCAGTACTTC
TRBV2,.,TRBJ1-2,.,CASRFVQSTNYGYTF,TGTGCCAGCAGATTTGTCCAGAGCACTAACTATGGCTACACCTTC
TRBV10-3,few,TRBJ1-4,.,CAISDQGTEKLFF,TGTGCCATCAGTGACCAGGGTACCGAAAAACTGTTTTTT
TRBV11-2,.,TRBJ2-5,.,CASSLSQGLGETQYF,TGTGCCAGCAGCTTATCACAGGGATTAGGGGAGACCCAGTACTTC
TRBV20-1,.,TRBJ1-5,TRBD1,CSAGTGSQPQHF,TGCAGTGCAGGGACAGGGTCTCAGCCCCAGCATTTT
TRBV11-3,.,TRBJ2-1,TRBD1,CASSSQGATYNEQFF,TGTGCCAGCAGCTCACAGGGGGCGACCTACAATGAGCAGTTCTTC
TRBV7-9,.,TRBJ2-5,.,CASSPRTGQTQYF,TGTGCCAGCAGCCCGAGGACCGGACAGACCCAGTACTTC
TRBV30,few,TRBJ2-2,.,CAWSRTGELFF,TGTGCCTGGAGCAGAACCGGGGAGCTGTTTTTT
TRBV11-2,few,TRBJ1-5,.,CASSLIGRPGVVRQPQHF,TGTGCCAGCAGCTTAATCGGCAGGCCAGGGGTAGTCCGTCAGCCCCAGCATTTT
TRBV10-3,few,TRBJ1-5,TRBD1,CAIRGIQGSPQHF,TGTGCCATCAGGGGGATACAGGGGTCGCCCCAGCATTTT
TRBV20-1,.,TRBJ2-7,.,CSARVDYEQYF,TGCAGTGCTAGAGTGGATTACGAGCAGTACTTC
TRBV5-5,.,TRBJ2-2,TRBD2,CASSLLAGEYTGELFF,TGTGCCAGCAGCTTACTAGCGGGAGAGTACACCGGGGAGCTGTTTTTT
TRBV5-1,.,TRBJ1-4,.,CASSLVVGATNEKLFF,TGCGCCAGCAGCTTGGTGGTAGGGGCAACTAATGAAAAACTGTTTTTT
TRBV24-1,many,TRBJ1-2,.,CATSDSLTGYGYTF,TGTGCCACCAGTGATTCTTTGACAGGATATGGCTACACCTTC
TRBV5-1,.,TRBJ1-1,.,CASSQEHGYEAFF,TGCGCCAGCAGTCAAGAACACGGATATGAAGCTTTCTTT
TRBV12-3/TRBV12-4,.,TRBJ2-5,TRBD1,CASSKTGVETQYF,TGTGCCAGCAGTAAGACAGGGGTAGAGACCCAGTACTTC
TRBV12-3/TRBV12-4,few,TRBJ2-2,TRBD2,CASRTPGLAKRVGELFF,TGTGCCAGCAGGACCCCGGGACTAGCGAAACGCGTCGGGGAGCTGTTTTTT